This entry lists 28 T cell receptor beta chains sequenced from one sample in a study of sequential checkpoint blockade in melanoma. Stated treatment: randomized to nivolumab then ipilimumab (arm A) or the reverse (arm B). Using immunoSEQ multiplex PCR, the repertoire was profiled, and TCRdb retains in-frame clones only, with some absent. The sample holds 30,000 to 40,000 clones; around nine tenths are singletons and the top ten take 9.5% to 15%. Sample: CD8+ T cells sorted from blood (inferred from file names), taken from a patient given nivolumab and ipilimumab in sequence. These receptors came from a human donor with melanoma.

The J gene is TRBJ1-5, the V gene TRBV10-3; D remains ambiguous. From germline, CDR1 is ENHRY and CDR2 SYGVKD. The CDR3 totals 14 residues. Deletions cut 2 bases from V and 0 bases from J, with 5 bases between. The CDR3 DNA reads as TGTGCCATCAGTGAGGTTAATAGCAATCAGCCCCAGCATTTT. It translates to CAISEVNSNQPQHF.

DNA for the CDR3: TGCGCCAGCAGCCAAGTCATGGGGGACATTGGCAATCAGCCCCAGCATTTT. It yields the protein CASSQVMGDIGNQPQHF. V gene TRBV4-1 combines with J gene TRBJ1-5, with a weak D call TRBD1 (6 bases). The germline V gene has CDR1 MGHRA and CDR2 YSYEKL. This CDR3 has 17 residues. The V end lost 1 base, the J end lost 2 bases, and 15 bases lay between the germline ends.

The CDR3 DNA follows: TGCGCCAGCAGCCAGACTTCGACAGGAGACTATGGCTACACCTTC. Its translation: CASSQTSTGDYGYTF. V usage is TRBV4-3 and J usage is TRBJ1-2; possible D gene TRBD1, 6 bases. The germline gives CDR1 LGHNA, CDR2 YSLEER. The CDR3 loop spans 15 amino acids. V shed 3 bases and J shed 3 bases, with 14 bases lying between them.

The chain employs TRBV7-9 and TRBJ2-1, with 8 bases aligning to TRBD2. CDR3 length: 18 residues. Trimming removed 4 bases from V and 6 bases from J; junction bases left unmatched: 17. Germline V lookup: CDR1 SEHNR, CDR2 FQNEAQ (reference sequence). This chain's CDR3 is CASSYPRGLGLVTNEQFF. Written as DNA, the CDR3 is TGTGCCAGCAGCTACCCCCGGGGGTTGGGACTAGTTACCAATGAGCAGTTCTTC.

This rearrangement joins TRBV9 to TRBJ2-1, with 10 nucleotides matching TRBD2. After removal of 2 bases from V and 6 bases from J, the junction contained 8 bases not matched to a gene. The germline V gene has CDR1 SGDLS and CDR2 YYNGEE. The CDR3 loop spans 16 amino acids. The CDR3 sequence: CASSVPLAGVGNEQFF. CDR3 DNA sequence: TGTGCCAGCAGCGTCCCTCTAGCGGGAGTAGGCAATGAGCAGTTCTTC.

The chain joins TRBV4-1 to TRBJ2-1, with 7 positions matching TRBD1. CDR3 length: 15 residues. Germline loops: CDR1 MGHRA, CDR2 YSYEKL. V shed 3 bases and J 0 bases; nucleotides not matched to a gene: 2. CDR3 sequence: CASSQTGSSYNEQFF. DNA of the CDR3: TGCGCCAGCAGCCAGACAGGGAGCTCCTACAATGAGCAGTTCTTC.

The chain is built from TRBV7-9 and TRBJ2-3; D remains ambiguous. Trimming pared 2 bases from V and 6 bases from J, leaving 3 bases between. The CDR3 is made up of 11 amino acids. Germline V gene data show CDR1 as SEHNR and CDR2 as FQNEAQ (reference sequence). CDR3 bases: TGTGCCAGCAGCTTATCGGATACGCAGTATTTT. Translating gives CASSLSDTQYF.

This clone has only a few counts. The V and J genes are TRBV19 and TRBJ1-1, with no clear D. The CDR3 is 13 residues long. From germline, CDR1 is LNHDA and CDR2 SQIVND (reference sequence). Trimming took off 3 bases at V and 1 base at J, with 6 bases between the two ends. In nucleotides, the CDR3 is TGTGCCAGTAGTATTTCCCGGAACACTGAAGCTTTCTTT. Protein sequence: CASSISRNTEAFF.

The CDR3 protein is CASSFLEQETQYF. The CDR3 DNA reads TGTGCCAGCAGCTTTTTAGAGCAAGAGACCCAGTACTTC. V is TRBV7-9 and J is TRBJ2-5; no definite D call. This CDR3 region has 13 residues. CDR1 and CDR2 from the germline V gene are SEHNR and FQNEAQ (reference sequence). Trimming shortened V by 3 bases and J by 2 bases, and 7 bases separated the two germline ends. Looking up the rest from reference TRBV7-9 and TRBJ2-5 gives the full variable domain: DTGVSQNPRHKITKRGQNVTFRCDPISEHNRLYWYRQTLGQGPEFLTYFQNEAQLEKSRLLSDRFSAERPKGSFSTLEIQRTEQGDSAMYLCASSFLEQETQYFGPGTRLLVL.

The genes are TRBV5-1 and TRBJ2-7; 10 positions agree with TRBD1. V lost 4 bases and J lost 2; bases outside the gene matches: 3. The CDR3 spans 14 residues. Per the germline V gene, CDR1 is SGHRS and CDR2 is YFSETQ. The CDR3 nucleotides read TGCGCCAGCAGCACCGGGACAGGGGCCTACGAGCAGTACTTC. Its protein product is CASSTGTGAYEQYF.

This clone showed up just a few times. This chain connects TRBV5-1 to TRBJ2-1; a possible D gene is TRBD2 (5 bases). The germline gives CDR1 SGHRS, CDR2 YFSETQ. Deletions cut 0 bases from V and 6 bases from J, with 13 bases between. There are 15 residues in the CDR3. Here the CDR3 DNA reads TGCGCCAGCAGCTTGGCCAAAGGGAGCCTCAATGAGCAGTTCTTC. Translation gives CASSLAKGSLNEQFF.

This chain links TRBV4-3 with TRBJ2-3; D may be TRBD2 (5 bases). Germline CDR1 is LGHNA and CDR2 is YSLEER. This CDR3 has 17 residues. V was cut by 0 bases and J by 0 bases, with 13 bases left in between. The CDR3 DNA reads TGCGCCAGCAGCCAAGATCTCAGCGGTCTCAGCACAGATACGCAGTATTTT. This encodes CASSQDLSGLSTDTQYF.

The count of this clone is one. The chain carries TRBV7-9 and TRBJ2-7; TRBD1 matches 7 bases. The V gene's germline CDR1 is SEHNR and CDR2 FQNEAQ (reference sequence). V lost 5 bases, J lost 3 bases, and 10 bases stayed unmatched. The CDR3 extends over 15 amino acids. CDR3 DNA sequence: TGTGCCAGCAGCCACAGGGGCCCGAGCGACTACGAGCAGTACTTC. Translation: CASSHRGPSDYEQYF. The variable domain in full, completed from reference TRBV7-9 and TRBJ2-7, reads DTGVSQNPRHKITKRGQNVTFRCDPISEHNRLYWYRQTLGQGPEFLTYFQNEAQLEKSRLLSDRFSAERPKGSFSTLEIQRTEQGDSAMYLCASSHRGPSDYEQYFGPGTRLTVT.

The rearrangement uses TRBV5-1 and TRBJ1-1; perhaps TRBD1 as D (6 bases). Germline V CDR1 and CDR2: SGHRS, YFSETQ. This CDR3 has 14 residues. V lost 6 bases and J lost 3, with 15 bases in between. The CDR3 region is CASTLDRPYTEAFF. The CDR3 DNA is TGCGCCAGCACCCTAGACAGGCCGTACACTGAAGCTTTCTTT.

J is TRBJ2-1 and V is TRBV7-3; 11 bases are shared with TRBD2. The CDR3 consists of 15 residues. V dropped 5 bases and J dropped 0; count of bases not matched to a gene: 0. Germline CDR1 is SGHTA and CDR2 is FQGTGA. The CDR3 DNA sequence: TGTGCCAGCAGCACTAGCGGGAGCTCCTACAATGAGCAGTTCTTC. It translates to CASSTSGSSYNEQFF.

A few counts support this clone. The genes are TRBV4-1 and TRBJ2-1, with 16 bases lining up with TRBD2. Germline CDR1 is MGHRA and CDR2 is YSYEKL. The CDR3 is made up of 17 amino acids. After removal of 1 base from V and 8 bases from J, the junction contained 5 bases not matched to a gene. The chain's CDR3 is CASSQVGTSGRADEQFF. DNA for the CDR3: TGCGCCAGCAGCCAAGTCGGGACTAGCGGGAGGGCGGATGAGCAGTTCTTC.

The CDR3 nucleotides read TGTGCCAGCAGCCCTAGAGATGGCCCTCAGCCCTACGAGCAGTACTTC. It encodes CASSPRDGPQPYEQYF. The J gene is TRBJ2-7, the V gene TRBV7-2, with D unclear. The length of the CDR3 is 16 residues. Germline V lookup: CDR1 SGHTA, CDR2 FQGNSA. V was trimmed by 5 bases and J by 2 bases, leaving 19 bases between them. The full variable domain, in which reference TRBV7-2 and TRBJ2-7 provide the parts outside the CDR3, is GAGVSQSPSNKVTEKGKDVELRCDPISGHTALYWYRQSLGQGLEFLIYFQGNSAPDKSGLPSDRFSAERTGGSVSTLTIQRTQQEDSAVYLCASSPRDGPQPYEQYFGPGTRLTVT.

This chain's CDR3 is CASNKIGGGPYNEQFF. The CDR3 region has the DNA TGTGCCAGCAACAAAATAGGGGGAGGGCCCTACAATGAGCAGTTCTTC. The J gene is TRBJ2-1, the V gene TRBV7-9; D perhaps matches TRBD2 (7 bases). Germline loops: CDR1 SEHNR, CDR2 FQNEAQ (reference sequence). The CDR3 runs to 16 residues. V was cut by 7 bases and J by 2 bases, with 18 bases left in between. Drawing the rest from reference TRBV7-9 and TRBJ2-1, the complete variable domain is DTGVSQNPRHKITKRGQNVTFRCDPISEHNRLYWYRQTLGQGPEFLTYFQNEAQLEKSRLLSDRFSAERPKGSFSTLEIQRTEQGDSAMYLCASNKIGGGPYNEQFFGPGTRLTVL.

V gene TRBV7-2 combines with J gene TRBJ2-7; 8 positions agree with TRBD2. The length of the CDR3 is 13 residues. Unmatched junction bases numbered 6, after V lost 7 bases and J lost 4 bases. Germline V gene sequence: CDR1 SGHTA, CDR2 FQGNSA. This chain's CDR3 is CASTPGGTYEQYF. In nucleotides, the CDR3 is TGTGCCAGCACCCCGGGAGGGACTTACGAGCAGTACTTC.

CDR3 sequence: CASSLGPAGPQETQYF. The CDR3 nucleotides read TGTGCCAGCAGCTTAGGTCCAGCGGGTCCCCAAGAGACCCAGTACTTC. The chain carries TRBV7-9 and TRBJ2-5; TRBD2 might be the D (6 bases). V was shortened by 1 base and J by 1 base, with 13 bases between the two germline ends. CDR1 is SEHNR and CDR2 is FQNEAQ in the germline V gene (reference sequence). The CDR3 is made up of 16 amino acids.

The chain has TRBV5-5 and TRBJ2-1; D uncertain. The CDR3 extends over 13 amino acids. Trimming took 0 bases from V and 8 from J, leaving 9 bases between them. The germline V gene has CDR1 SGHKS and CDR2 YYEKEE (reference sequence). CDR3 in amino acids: CASSLVATYEQFF. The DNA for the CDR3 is TGTGCCAGCAGCTTGGTAGCTACGTATGAGCAGTTCTTC.

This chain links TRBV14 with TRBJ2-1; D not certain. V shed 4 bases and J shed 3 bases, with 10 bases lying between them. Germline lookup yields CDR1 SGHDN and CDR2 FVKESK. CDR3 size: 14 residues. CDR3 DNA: TGTGCCAGCAGCCGTGTAGCTTACTACAATGAGCAGTTCTTC. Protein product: CASSRVAYYNEQFF.

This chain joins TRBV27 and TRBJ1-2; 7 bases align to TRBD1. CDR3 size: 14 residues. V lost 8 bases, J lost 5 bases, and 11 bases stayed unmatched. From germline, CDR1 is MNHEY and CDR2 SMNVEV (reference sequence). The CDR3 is CASCRQGELYGYTF. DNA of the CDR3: TGTGCCAGCTGTCGACAGGGAGAACTTTATGGCTACACCTTC.

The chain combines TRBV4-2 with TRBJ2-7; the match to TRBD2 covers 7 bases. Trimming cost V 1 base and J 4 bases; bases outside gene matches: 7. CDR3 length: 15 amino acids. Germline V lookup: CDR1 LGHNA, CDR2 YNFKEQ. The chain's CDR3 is CASSQGAGVPYEQYF. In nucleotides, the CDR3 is TGTGCCAGCAGCCAAGGGGCGGGGGTCCCATACGAGCAGTACTTC.

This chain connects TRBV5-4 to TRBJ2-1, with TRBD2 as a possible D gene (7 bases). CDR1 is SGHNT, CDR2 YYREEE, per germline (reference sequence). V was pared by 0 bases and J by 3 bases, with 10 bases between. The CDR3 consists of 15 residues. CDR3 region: CASSLEGGIYNEQFF. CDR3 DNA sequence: TGTGCCAGCAGCTTGGAGGGGGGGATCTACAATGAGCAGTTCTTC.

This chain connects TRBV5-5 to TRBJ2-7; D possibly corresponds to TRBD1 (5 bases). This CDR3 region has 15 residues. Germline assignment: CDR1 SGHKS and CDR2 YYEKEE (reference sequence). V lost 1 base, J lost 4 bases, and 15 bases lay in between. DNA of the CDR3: TGTGCCAGCAGCTTGTTTTTTGGACACCGATACGAGCAGTACGTC. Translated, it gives CASSLFFGHRYEQYV.

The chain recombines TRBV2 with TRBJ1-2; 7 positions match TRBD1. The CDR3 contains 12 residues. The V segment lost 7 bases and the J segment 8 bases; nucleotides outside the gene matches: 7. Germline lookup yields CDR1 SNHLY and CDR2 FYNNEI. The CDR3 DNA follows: TGTGCCAGCAAGGAGGGGGCATGGGGCTACACCTTC. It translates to CASKEGAWGYTF.

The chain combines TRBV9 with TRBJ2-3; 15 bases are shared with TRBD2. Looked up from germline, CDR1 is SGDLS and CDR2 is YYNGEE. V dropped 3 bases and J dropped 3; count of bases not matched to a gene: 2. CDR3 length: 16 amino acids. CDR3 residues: CASSAGTSGRTDTQYF. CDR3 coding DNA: TGTGCCAGCAGCGCCGGGACTAGCGGGAGGACAGATACGCAGTATTTT.